The 29 T cell receptor beta chains in this list originate from one sample, sequenced in a study of T cell repertoires in cytomegalovirus infection. TCRdb independently ran MiXCR on the reads; one entry per CDR3 protein. The sample shows under 350,000 distinct CDR3 sequences, about 8.8% of them seen only once. The sample taken for sequencing was PBMCs. The origin of the receptors is a human donor in good health (CMV status not recorded). Some clones in this sample may be carry-over from other donors' samples.

This clonotype was observed many times. The rearrangement uses TRBV15 and TRBJ2-5, with 9 bases aligning to TRBD2. The CDR3 runs to 15 residues. Germline V CDR1 and CDR2: LNHNV, YYDKDF (reference sequence). V shed 3 bases and J 1 base; nucleotides not matched to a gene: 3. CDR3: CATSRRLAAQETQYF. CDR3 sequence (DNA): TGTGCCACCAGCAGGAGACTAGCGGCCCAAGAGACCCAGTACTTC.

The CDR3 here is CSALEPGPYEQYF. The CDR3 DNA reads TGCAGTGCCCTCGAACCAGGCCCCTACGAGCAGTACTTC. The chain couples TRBV20-1 to TRBJ2-7, with D unresolved. Germline V gene data show CDR1 as DFQATT and CDR2 as SNEGSKA (reference sequence). The CDR3 spans 13 residues. Trimming removed 6 bases from V and 2 bases from J, with 14 bases in between.

This clonotype came up many times. V is TRBV28 and J is TRBJ1-1; 8 nucleotides align to TRBD1. From germline, CDR1 is MDHEN and CDR2 SYDVKM. Trimming cost V 4 bases and J 9 bases; bases outside gene matches: 13. CDR3 size: 15 residues. CDR3 loop: CASSSSGAGGEQAFF. In DNA form, the CDR3 reads TGTGCCAGCAGTTCCTCCGGAGCAGGGGGCGAACAAGCTTTCTTT.

In this sample, this clonotype turned up many times. This chain joins TRBV7-2 and TRBJ2-5; a weak D match, TRBD2 (5 bases). The CDR3 extends over 15 amino acids. Germline values: CDR1 SGHTA, CDR2 FQGNSA. V lost 2 bases and J lost 5, with 15 bases in between. The CDR3 bases are TGTGCCAGCAGCTTATTAAGGACTCTGGGGGAGACCCAGTACTTC. It is translated as CASSLLRTLGETQYF.

This clonotype was recorded many times. The V call is TRBV11-2, the J call TRBJ2-1; D gene uncertain. V was trimmed by 1 base and J by 6 bases, leaving 13 bases between them. The CDR3 is 15 amino acids. The germline CDR1 and CDR2 sequences are SGHAT and FQNNGV. The CDR3 spells CASSLAPTSGNEQFF. In DNA, the CDR3 is TGTGCCAGCAGCTTAGCACCAACTTCTGGCAATGAGCAGTTCTTC.

This clonotype was detected many times. The genes are TRBV10-3 and TRBJ2-5; possibly TRBD2 for D (5 bases). In germline, CDR1 is ENHRY, CDR2 SYGVKD. CDR3 length: 14 amino acids. V lost 3 bases and J lost 0, with 8 bases in between. CDR3 nucleotide sequence: TGTGCCATCAGTGACGTCGGGGACCAAGAGACCCAGTACTTC. It translates to CAISDVGDQETQYF.

In its sample, this clonotype was seen many times. The V gene is TRBV20-1, the J gene TRBJ1-2, with 8 bases fitting TRBD1. J was trimmed by 4 bases and V by 6 bases; bases with no gene match: 13. Per the germline V gene, CDR1 is DFQATT and CDR2 is SNEGSKA (reference sequence). The CDR3 sequence is 15 residues long. The CDR3 reads CSALPLGQGRYGYTF. CDR3 nucleotide sequence: TGCAGTGCCCTCCCCCTCGGACAGGGCCGCTATGGCTACACCTTC.

This clonotype appeared a few times. The rearrangement uses TRBV6-2 or TRBV6-3 and TRBJ2-3; 10 bases map to TRBD2. This CDR3 is 15 amino acids long. Trimming at V came to 6 bases and at J to 5 bases, leaving 8 bases not matched to a gene. Germline V lookup: CDR1 MNHEY, CDR2 SVGEGT. The CDR3 DNA is TGTGCCAGCAGGTCACTAGCGGGGCGTTTAGATACGCAGTATTTT. Amino acids: CASRSLAGRLDTQYF.

There are many counts of this clonotype. This sequence joins TRBV7-2 and TRBJ2-3; 7 bases align to TRBD2. Germline V lookup: CDR1 SGHTA, CDR2 FQGNSA. V gave up 5 bases and J gave up 6 bases; unmatched junction bases: 8. The CDR3 length is 14 residues. The CDR3 reads CASSRGGGGDTQYF. The CDR3 DNA is TGTGCCAGCAGCCGGGGCGGGGGAGGGGATACGCAGTATTTT.

The chain carries TRBV3-1 and TRBJ2-1; maybe TRBD2 (6 bases). Per the germline V gene, CDR1 is LGHDT and CDR2 is YNNKEL (reference sequence). The V end lost 4 bases, the J end lost 6 bases, and 16 bases lay between the germline ends. The CDR3 consists of 15 residues. The CDR3 is CASSRRAGSLNEQFF. CDR3 in DNA: TGTGCCAGCAGCCGGCGGGCCGGGAGCCTCAATGAGCAGTTCTTC.

This clonotype has more than one count but fewer than ten. The rearrangement uses TRBV20-1 and TRBJ2-3; D is ambiguous. Trimming cost V 3 bases and J 6 bases, with 10 bases left between them. The CDR3 runs to 12 residues. CDR1 and CDR2 from the germline V gene are DFQATT and SNEGSKA (reference sequence). CDR3 in amino acids: CSARSLVDTQYF. For the CDR3, the DNA is TGCAGTGCTAGGAGCCTCGTGGATACGCAGTATTTT.

This clonotype was detected many times. DNA of the CDR3: TGTGCCAGCAGCTCGACAGGGACTTACACCGGGGAGCTGTTTTTT. Translating gives CASSSTGTYTGELFF. V usage is TRBV7-9 and J usage is TRBJ2-2; perhaps TRBD1 as D (7 bases). With 4 bases removed from V and 3 bases from J, the gap between germline ends came to 12 bases. This CDR3 comprises 15 residues. Germline CDR1 SEHNR, CDR2 FQNEAQ (reference sequence).

This clonotype was recorded at least ten times. This chain connects TRBV28 to TRBJ1-2; the match to TRBD1 covers 7 bases. CDR3 length equals 15 residues. CDR1 and CDR2 (germline): MDHEN, SYDVKM. The ends lost 2 bases at V and 6 bases at J; junction bases unmatched: 9. In DNA, the CDR3 is TGTGCCAGCAGTTTAGGTTACAGGGGAGTAGATGGCTACACCTTC. Its protein is CASSLGYRGVDGYTF.

This clonotype was recorded many times. This chain connects TRBV5-5 to TRBJ1-1; tentatively, D is TRBD1 (5 bases). Germline CDR1 SGHKS, CDR2 YYEKEE (reference sequence). V was trimmed by 5 bases and J by 1 base, leaving 15 bases between them. The CDR3 is 15 amino acids. The CDR3 sequence is CASSPRGGENTEAFF. The CDR3 DNA reads as TGTGCCAGCAGTCCCCGGGGGGGAGAGAACACTGAAGCTTTCTTT. Full variable domain (remainder filled in from reference TRBV5-5 and TRBJ1-1): DAGVTQSPTHLIKTRGQQVTLRCSPISGHKSVSWYQQVLGQGPQFIFQYYEKEERGRGNFPDRFSARQFPNYSSELNVNALLLGDSALYLCASSPRGGENTEAFFGQGTRLTVV.

In its sample, this clonotype was seen many times. The chain is built from TRBV18 and TRBJ2-3; 8 bases map to TRBD1. The V gene's germline CDR1 is KGHSH and CDR2 LQKENI. The CDR3 spans 15 residues. V trimming: 3 bases; J trimming: 2 bases; junction bases outside the gene matches: 4. The CDR3 DNA follows: TGTGCCAGCTCACCGCTGACAGGGGACACAGATACGCAGTATTTT. Translation: CASSPLTGDTDTQYF.

J is TRBJ2-4 and V is TRBV6-2 or TRBV6-3; D is tentatively TRBD1 or TRBD2 (5 bases each). Per germline, CDR1 MNHEY and CDR2 SVGEGT. V was pared by 0 bases and J by 8 bases, with 14 bases between. This CDR3 comprises 15 residues. The CDR3 is CASSYSGGFVDIQYF. The CDR3 nucleotides are TGTGCCAGCAGTTACTCTGGGGGATTCGTGGACATTCAGTACTTC.

Ten or more counts support this clonotype. V usage is TRBV7-8 and J usage is TRBJ1-2; D is ambiguous. Per the germline V gene, CDR1 is SGHVS and CDR2 is FQNEAQ. CDR3 length equals 16 residues. Trimming cost V 1 base and J 5 bases, with 17 bases left between them. CDR3 sequence: CASSLGQAPTAYGYTF. Written as DNA, the CDR3 is TGTGCCAGCAGCTTAGGGCAGGCCCCAACCGCGTATGGCTACACCTTC. The entire variable domain, with the rest obtained from reference TRBV7-8 and TRBJ1-2, is as follows: GAGVSQSPRYKVAKRGQDVALRCDPISGHVSLFWYQQALGQGPEFLTYFQNEAQLDKSGLPSDRFFAERPEGSVSTLKIQRTQQEDSAVYLCASSLGQAPTAYGYTFGSGTRLTVV.

CDR3 sequence: CSAGADPYEQYV. The CDR3 DNA reads as TGCAGTGCGGGGGCGGACCCCTACGAGCAGTACGTC. The rearrangement uses TRBV20-1 and TRBJ2-7, with D maybe TRBD1 (6 bases). The CDR3 covers 12 residues. Trimming took off 6 bases at V and 2 bases at J, with 11 bases between the two ends. CDR1 is DFQATT and CDR2 is SNEGSKA in the germline V gene (reference sequence).

This clonotype appeared a few times. V gene TRBV24-1 combines with J gene TRBJ1-6; the D gene is possibly TRBD1 (5 bases). CDR1 KGHDR and CDR2 SFDVKD come from the germline V gene. V was trimmed by 6 bases and J by 9 bases, leaving 20 bases between them. This CDR3 has 16 amino acids. Here the CDR3 DNA reads TGTGCCACCAGTCCCGGGTTCCCAAAAAGGGGTTCACCCCTCCACTTT. Its translation: CATSPGFPKRGSPLHF.

CDR3 in DNA: TGTGCCAGCAGAAGACAGGGGGAAACCTATGGCTACACCTTC. The encoded protein is CASRRQGETYGYTF. The chain combines TRBV12-3 or TRBV12-4 with TRBJ1-2, with 9 bases that match TRBD1. The CDR3 contains 14 residues. V trimming: 6 bases; J trimming: 4 bases; junction bases outside the gene matches: 6.

This clonotype was observed at least ten times. CDR3 DNA sequence: TGCAGTGCTAATAGCCCCGCCGGGGAGCTGTTTTTT. This codes for CSANSPAGELFF. The gene calls are TRBV20-1 and TRBJ2-2; D is unclear. The CDR3 contains 12 residues. V lost 4 bases and J 6 bases, leaving 9 bases between the germline ends. Germline loops: CDR1 DFQATT, CDR2 SNEGSKA (reference sequence).

This clonotype was counted ten times or more. The chain recombines TRBV7-9 with TRBJ1-2, with a possible D match to TRBD1 (5 bases). Trimming removed 5 bases at V and 1 base at J, with 8 bases between. Germline loops: CDR1 SEHNR, CDR2 FQNEAQ (reference sequence). The CDR3 is 13 residues long. The CDR3 DNA sequence: TGTGCCAGCAGCCACAGGAATAACTATGGCTACACCTTC. This translates into CASSHRNNYGYTF.

The CDR3 DNA is TGTGCCAGCAGCTCCCTCGAGAACACCGGGGAGCTGTTTTTT. Protein product: CASSSLENTGELFF. The chain joins TRBV28 to TRBJ2-2; D call uncertain. The CDR3 totals 14 residues. In germline, CDR1 is MDHEN, CDR2 SYDVKM. Deletions cut 6 bases from V and 1 base from J, with 9 bases between. The complete variable domain, with remaining parts taken from reference TRBV28 and TRBJ2-2, reads DVKVTQSSRYLVKRTGEKVFLECVQDMDHENMFWYRQDPGLGLRLIYFSYDVKMKEKGDIPEGYSVSREKKERFSLILESASTNQTSMYLCASSSLENTGELFFGEGSRLTVL.

This clonotype has ten or more counts. The J gene is TRBJ2-2, the V gene TRBV23-1, with 8 bases aligning to TRBD1. TRBV23-1 is noted as an ORF with a role that remains uncertain. The junction had 4 bases not matched to a gene; V was cut back by 6 bases and J by 7 bases. This CDR3 has 13 amino acids. The CDR3 DNA reads TGCGCCAGCAGCCAGGACAGGGACGGGGAGCTGTTTTTT. Encoded protein: CASSQDRDGELFF.

This clonotype was seen ten or more times. V usage is TRBV28 and J usage is TRBJ2-1; D is perhaps TRBD1 or TRBD2 (6 bases each). This CDR3 is 14 amino acids long. Deletions cut 6 bases from V and 9 bases from J, with 18 bases between. Germline-derived CDR1 and CDR2 are MDHEN and SYDVKM. This CDR3 reads CASSSGALMLEQFF. The CDR3 DNA reads TGTGCCAGCAGCTCGGGGGCCTTAATGCTTGAGCAGTTCTTC.

V gene TRBV5-1 combines with J gene TRBJ2-5; TRBD2 agrees at 10 bases. From germline, CDR1 is SGHRS and CDR2 YFSETQ. The CDR3 has 16 amino acids. V shed 6 bases, J shed 5 bases, and the junction held 13 bases outside the gene matches. The chain's CDR3 is CASTLGASGGAETQYF. DNA for the CDR3: TGCGCCAGCACCCTCGGGGCTAGCGGGGGAGCGGAGACCCAGTACTTC.

This clonotype has ten or more counts. This chain uses TRBV27 with TRBJ1-5, with D possibly TRBD1 on 6 matching bases. V was pared by 1 base and J by 4 bases, with 8 bases between. The CDR3 length is 14 residues. The germline V gene encodes CDR1 MNHEY and CDR2 SMNVEV (reference sequence). CDR3 protein: CASSLLQGNQPQHF. In DNA form, the CDR3 reads TGTGCCAGCAGTTTATTACAGGGAAATCAGCCCCAGCATTTT.

This clonotype was recorded many times. CDR3 bases: TGCGCCAGCAGCCAAAGGACTGGCTCCTACGAGCAGTACTTC. It translates to CASSQRTGSYEQYF. The chain has TRBV4-1 and TRBJ2-7; D perhaps matches TRBD2 (5 bases). The CDR3 covers 14 residues. CDR1 and CDR2 (germline): MGHRA, YSYEKL. Trimming shortened V by 2 bases and J by 0 bases, and 8 bases separated the two germline ends.

The chain recombines TRBV18 with TRBJ1-2; unclear D gene. The CDR3 has 17 residues. V gave up 0 bases and J gave up 3 bases, with 17 bases separating them. CDR1 is KGHSH and CDR2 is LQKENI in the germline V gene. CDR3 region: CASSPPGGTTEYYGYTF. The CDR3 DNA reads as TGTGCCAGCTCACCACCCGGCGGCACCACCGAATACTATGGCTACACCTTC.